This passage covers 29 T cell receptor beta chains from one sample sequenced in a study of vaccination effects on CD4 cells after COVID-19. No antigen has been assigned to these receptors. Method: immunoSEQ multiplex PCR; TCRdb's copy keeps in-frame clones and lacks some. The data contain over 45,000 clones, 60% to 85% of them seen just once; the ten biggest clones take up around 2.9%. With nine to eleven days of culture completed, CD4+ T cells were isolated. Source: CD4+ T cells from PBMCs cultured without peptide, taken before COVID-19 vaccination. The receptors derive from a human donor who received a COVID-19 vaccine.

CDR3 in amino acids: CASSLDGRGELFF. The CDR3 DNA reads as TGTGCCAGCAGTCTCGACGGTAGGGGGGAGCTGTTTTTT. The chain employs TRBV12-3 or TRBV12-4 and TRBJ2-2; D is unresolved. The germline V and J ends were trimmed by 5 bases and 8 bases, with 12 bases remaining between them. The CDR3 is made up of 13 amino acids.

This clone was counted only a few times. The V call is TRBV19, the J call TRBJ1-5, with TRBD1 identical over 8 bases. The CDR3 totals 15 residues. CDR1 is LNHDA and CDR2 is SQIVND in the germline V gene (reference sequence). V shed 7 bases, J shed 6 bases, and the junction held 11 bases outside the gene matches. CDR3 nucleotides: TGTGCCAGTAAACAGGGGGGGGCGGAAAGTCAGCCCCAGCATTTT. It is translated as CASKQGGAESQPQHF.

The rearrangement uses TRBV15 and TRBJ2-6; tentatively, D is TRBD2 (7 bases). The germline V and J ends were trimmed by 7 bases and 0 bases, with 10 bases remaining between them. The CDR3 is 15 amino acids. Germline CDR1 and CDR2: LNHNV and YYDKDF (reference sequence). The CDR3 spells CATKGGPSGANVLTF. CDR3 sequence (DNA): TGTGCCACCAAGGGGGGGCCCTCTGGGGCCAACGTCCTGACTTTC.

The V gene is TRBV27, the J gene TRBJ1-1; D may be TRBD1 (6 bases). The length of the CDR3 is 13 residues. Germline CDR1 MNHEY, CDR2 SMNVEV (reference sequence). V was shortened by 6 bases and J by 7 bases, with 15 bases between the two germline ends. The CDR3 bases are TGTGCCAGCAGACGCGATCGGACAGATGAAGCTTTCTTT. It encodes CASRRDRTDEAFF.

The rearrangement uses TRBV30 and TRBJ1-5, with D perhaps TRBD1 (5 bases). V was trimmed by 3 bases and J by 2 bases, leaving 11 bases between them. The CDR3 spans 14 residues. Germline-derived CDR1 and CDR2 are GTSNPN and SVGIG (reference sequence). CDR3 residues: CAWRGTGGNQPQHF. The CDR3 coding sequence is TGTGCCTGGAGGGGGACGGGTGGCAATCAGCCCCAGCATTTT.

The gene calls are TRBV7-9 and TRBJ2-4; no clear D. The CDR3 contains 16 residues. Germline CDR1 SEHNR, CDR2 FQNEAQ (reference sequence). Trimming stripped 1 base from V and 1 base from J, with 11 bases between. CDR3 nucleotides: TGTGCCAGCAGCTTAGACTCGGCCTTGGCCAAAAACATTCAGTACTTC. This translates into CASSLDSALAKNIQYF.

The chain combines TRBV6-5 with TRBJ1-1; TRBD1 agrees at 9 bases. Trimming removed 2 bases from V and 0 bases from J; junction bases left unmatched: 4. Per the germline V gene, CDR1 is MNHEY and CDR2 is SVGAGI. The CDR3 extends over 16 amino acids. For the CDR3, the DNA is TGTGCCAGCAGTTACGCCGGGACAGGGATGAACACTGAAGCTTTCTTT. The encoded protein is CASSYAGTGMNTEAFF.

This sequence joins TRBV19 and TRBJ1-1; 7 bases align to TRBD1. The ends lost 2 bases at V and 2 bases at J; junction bases unmatched: 5. The germline gives CDR1 LNHDA, CDR2 SQIVND (reference sequence). The CDR3 is 15 residues long. CDR3 DNA: TGTGCCAGTAGTATAATTCAGGGGGTTAACACTGAAGCTTTCTTT. This translates into CASSIIQGVNTEAFF.

The CDR3 DNA reads TGTGCCAGCAGTGAAAACCCCGAATATGGCTACACCTTC. Translating it yields CASSENPEYGYTF. This rearrangement joins TRBV2 to TRBJ1-2; D call uncertain. V was clipped by 2 bases and J by 5 bases, with 9 bases between them. Germline CDR1 SNHLY, CDR2 FYNNEI. CDR3 length: 13 amino acids. Supplemented by reference TRBV2 and TRBJ1-2, the full variable domain reads EPEVTQTPSHQVTQMGQEVILRCVPISNHLYFYWYRQILGQKVEFLVSFYNNEISEKSEIFDDQFSVERPDGSNFTLKIRSTKLEDSAMYFCASSENPEYGYTFGSGTRLTVV.

The rearrangement links TRBV5-4 to TRBJ2-1; TRBD1 aligns across 11 bases. J was trimmed by 6 bases and V by 0 bases; bases with no gene match: 5. Germline CDR1 is SGHNT and CDR2 is YYREEE (reference sequence). CDR3 length equals 16 residues. CDR3 DNA: TGTGCCAGCAGCTTGGGAGGGACAGGGGGGCTCAATGAGCAGTTCTTC. It translates to CASSLGGTGGLNEQFF.

The rearrangement joins TRBV5-1 to TRBJ1-4; no clear D. Germline loops: CDR1 SGHRS, CDR2 YFSETQ. CDR3 length: 13 amino acids. The ends were cut back, 0 bases at V and 7 bases at J, with 7 bases in the middle. CDR3 coding DNA: TGCGCCAGCAGCTTGGCGGGTCGTGAAAAACTGTTTTTT. Translating it yields CASSLAGREKLFF.

The V call is TRBV18, the J call TRBJ2-1; D remains ambiguous. From germline, CDR1 is KGHSH and CDR2 LQKENI. The CDR3 totals 11 residues. Trimming took 1 base from V and 10 from J, leaving 5 bases between them. CDR3 protein: CASSPQLEQFF. The CDR3 DNA reads as TGTGCCAGCTCACCACAGTTGGAGCAGTTCTTC.

About this clone: The same CDR3 also results from other DNA sequences found in this sample. V and J are TRBV19 and TRBJ2-5; 12 bases are shared with TRBD1. J lost 4 bases, V lost 3 bases, and 3 bases had no gene match. The V gene's germline CDR1 is LNHDA and CDR2 SQIVND (reference sequence). The CDR3 consists of 15 residues. The CDR3 DNA sequence: TGTGCCAGTAGTATCCGGGGACAGGGGGCAGAGACCCAGTACTTC. It yields the protein CASSIRGQGAETQYF.

The V call is TRBV6-5, the J call TRBJ1-2; 7 positions agree with TRBD1. The V and J ends lost 2 bases and 4 bases, in that order; junction bases with no gene match: 1. CDR1 and CDR2 from the germline V gene are MNHEY and SVGAGI. The CDR3 runs 13 residues. CDR3 nucleotides: TGTGCCAGCAGTTACCGACAGGGCTATGGCTACACCTTC. It codes for CASSYRQGYGYTF.

The V gene is TRBV6-5, the J gene TRBJ1-1; TRBD1 is a possible D gene (5 bases). Germline loops: CDR1 MNHEY, CDR2 SVGAGI. The ends were cut back, 3 bases at V and 4 bases at J, with 12 bases in the middle. CDR3 size: 14 residues. CDR3 loop: CASSYRGEGTEAFF. The DNA of the CDR3 is TGTGCCAGCAGTTATCGGGGGGAAGGCACTGAAGCTTTCTTT.

The V call is TRBV24-1, the J call TRBJ2-1; perhaps TRBD2 as D (7 bases). This CDR3 is 16 amino acids long. Between the trimmed V and J ends, which lost 1 base and 4 bases, there was a span of 13 bases. Per germline, CDR1 KGHDR and CDR2 SFDVKD. The CDR3 region has the DNA TGTGCCACCAGTGATTTAGGGGGGGGAACTTACAATGAGCAGTTCTTC. Its protein is CATSDLGGGTYNEQFF.

This clone was observed once. The J gene is TRBJ1-2, the V gene TRBV30, with a possible D match to TRBD1 (5 bases). CDR3 length equals 15 residues. Trimming cost V 3 bases and J 3 bases, with 17 bases left between them. Per germline, CDR1 GTSNPN and CDR2 SVGIG (reference sequence). CDR3 region: CAWRTTDQRDYGYTF. As DNA, the CDR3 is TGTGCCTGGAGGACGACAGACCAGAGGGACTATGGCTACACCTTC.

The V and J genes are TRBV7-3 and TRBJ2-7, with D unclear. Between the trimmed V and J ends, which lost 5 bases and 7 bases, there was a span of 24 bases. CDR3 length equals 16 residues. Per the germline V gene, CDR1 is SGHTA and CDR2 is FQGTGA. In DNA, the CDR3 is TGTGCCAGCAGCCCGCTGGCCCCTAAGCTGGTGCGGGAGCAGTACGTC. Protein: CASSPLAPKLVREQYV.

The V and J genes are TRBV2 and TRBJ2-2; 12 nucleotides align to TRBD2. There are 16 residues in the CDR3. Germline CDR1 is SNHLY and CDR2 is FYNNEI. J was trimmed by 5 bases and V by 6 bases; bases with no gene match: 7. The CDR3 sequence: CASRTSGGPGTGELFF. For the CDR3, the DNA is TGTGCCAGCAGGACTAGCGGGGGCCCTGGGACCGGGGAGCTGTTTTTT.

Only a few counts were recorded for this clone. V usage is TRBV4-1 and J usage is TRBJ2-7; TRBD1 matches 11 bases. V trimming: 4 bases; J trimming: 0 bases; junction bases outside the gene matches: 5. This CDR3 has 16 residues. Looked up from germline, CDR1 is MGHRA and CDR2 is YSYEKL. The CDR3 DNA sequence: TGCGCCAGCAGCCCCGGACAGGGGGCCGGCTCCTACGAGCAGTACGTC. This translates into CASSPGQGAGSYEQYV.

This clone was counted between two and nine times. This chain connects TRBV12-3 or TRBV12-4 to TRBJ1-2; D remains ambiguous. V was pared by 6 bases and J by 8 bases, with 10 bases between. CDR3 length: 11 amino acids. CDR3 coding DNA: TGTGCCAGCAGCTCTCAAGGAGGCTACACCTTC. Protein: CASSSQGGYTF.

This clone was counted between two and nine times. The chain employs TRBV19 and TRBJ1-4; TRBD1 is a possible D gene (6 bases). Deletions cut 7 bases from V and 8 bases from J, with 11 bases between. CDR3 length equals 12 residues. CDR1 is LNHDA, CDR2 SQIVND, per germline (reference sequence). The CDR3 nucleotides read TGTGCCAGTACCAGGGGAGGAGAAAAACTGTTTTTT. Its translation: CASTRGGEKLFF. The full variable domain, rest sourced from reference TRBV19 and TRBJ1-4, is DGGITQSPKYLFRKEGQNVTLSCEQNLNHDAMYWYRQDPGQGLRLIYYSQIVNDFQKGDIAEGYSVSREKKESFPLTVTSAQKNPTAFYLCASTRGGEKLFFGSGTQLSVL.

V usage is TRBV18 and J usage is TRBJ2-3, with 8 bases identical to TRBD1. After removal of 5 bases from V and 0 bases from J, the junction contained 4 bases not matched to a gene. The CDR3 is made up of 15 amino acids. CDR1 and CDR2 from the germline V gene are KGHSH and LQKENI. This CDR3 reads CASSIQGASTDTQYF. The CDR3 DNA follows: TGTGCCAGCTCAATCCAGGGGGCGAGCACAGATACGCAGTATTTT.

This chain joins TRBV5-1 and TRBJ2-6, with no clear D. Germline CDR1 is SGHRS and CDR2 is YFSETQ. V dropped 0 bases and J dropped 1 base, with 8 bases sitting between them. The length of the CDR3 is 16 residues. The CDR3 DNA reads as TGCGCCAGCAGCTTGGGGCCGACTTCTGGGGCCAACGTCCTGACTTTC. It yields the protein CASSLGPTSGANVLTF.

V and J are TRBV5-4 and TRBJ2-5, with 10 bases lining up with TRBD2. This CDR3 is 16 amino acids long. From germline, CDR1 is SGHNT and CDR2 YYREEE (reference sequence). Trimming took 4 bases from V and 5 from J; bases not matched to a gene: 11. The CDR3 sequence is CASSTSGGAMAETQYF. In DNA, the CDR3 is TGTGCCAGCAGCACCAGCGGGGGGGCCATGGCGGAGACCCAGTACTTC.

This clone was seen more than once but under ten times. The chain recombines TRBV6-2 or TRBV6-3 with TRBJ2-7; D not resolved. This CDR3 has 13 residues. Trimming removed 4 bases from V and 2 bases from J, with 9 bases in between. Germline CDR1 is MNHEY and CDR2 is SVGEGT. This chain's CDR3 is CASSSTAPYEQYV. DNA of the CDR3: TGTGCCAGCAGTTCCACAGCCCCCTACGAGCAGTACGTC.

This clone was detected once. The chain recombines TRBV15 with TRBJ2-7; D possibly corresponds to TRBD2 (6 bases). CDR1 LNHNV and CDR2 YYDKDF come from the germline V gene (reference sequence). The CDR3 totals 12 residues. V lost 8 bases and J 4 bases, leaving 12 bases between the germline ends. DNA of the CDR3: TGTGCCACCGGGGCGGGGAAGTACGAGCAGTACGTC. Translated, it gives CATGAGKYEQYV.

This clone is a singleton in its sample. J is TRBJ1-1 and V is TRBV10-1; D unresolved. CDR3 size: 13 residues. Germline CDR1 and CDR2: WNHNN and SYGVQD (reference sequence). The germline V and J ends were trimmed by 3 bases and 4 bases, with 9 bases remaining between them. CDR3: CASSDQVGTEAFF. CDR3 sequence (DNA): TGCGCCAGCAGTGATCAGGTGGGCACTGAAGCTTTCTTT.

V usage is TRBV6-2 or TRBV6-3 and J usage is TRBJ1-5; D ambiguous. CDR3 length: 12 residues. Trimming cost V 4 bases and J 3 bases, with 4 bases left between them. Germline V gene data show CDR1 as MNHEY and CDR2 as SVGEGT. In nucleotides, the CDR3 is TGTGCCAGCAGTTCCCCCAATCAGCCCCAGCATTTT. This encodes CASSSPNQPQHF.